This T cell receptor beta chain was documented in a study of blood T cells in healthy people across ages. Findings and limits, study-wide: Among T cells, TCR beta diversity per million cells dropped roughly linearly as age rose.

Together with a sample-barcoded 5' primer, a J-beta primer mix was included in a second PCR lasting about 6 to 12 cycles. TCRdb re-called the 5' RACE reads through MiXCR, storing one row per CDR3 protein. The sample carries more than 900,000 distinct CDR3 sequences, 25% to 35% recorded once. Turning to this clonotype: Its specificity is not known.

This CDR3 spans 16 amino acids. Germline assignment: CDR1 MRHNA and CDR2 SNTAGT. V lost 2 bases and J lost 4; bases outside the gene matches: 4. This sample was also put to use in a study of T cells of mothers and their children. As reported in that work: Pairs that are related and pairs that are unrelated have TCR recombination output shaped similarly by thymic selection.

The TCR originated in a woman in her thirties or forties in good health. The chain carries TRBV6-4 and TRBJ2-1; 11 bases are shared with TRBD1. What was sequenced was blood. CDR3 protein: CASSDGTGGEYNEQFF. In nucleotides, the CDR3 is TGTGCCAGCAGTGACGGGACAGGGGGAGAATACAATGAGCAGTTCTTC.